The sequence of this T cell receptor (beta chain) was determined in a study of beta chain features in type 1 diabetes. As every portion of the isolated RNA was reverse transcribed, the sequencing read expressed TCRB transcripts. Profiled with immunoSEQ multiplex PCR; TCRdb holds only in-frame clones, not every one. The sample shows about 250,000 clones, roughly 14% of them seen only once. This clone has only a few counts. The CDR3 totals 13 residues. Germline CDR1 and CDR2: SGHRS and YFSETQ. V was cut by 1 base and J by 4 bases, with 5 bases left in between. This receptor was taken from a woman in her 40s in good health. The rearrangement uses TRBV5-1 and TRBJ2-2; no reliable D call. Sequencing was done on a sample of naive CD4+ T cells from blood. CDR3 residues: CASSLYGTGELFF. The CDR3 DNA reads as TGCGCCAGCAGCTTGTACGGCACCGGGGAGCTGTTTTTT.